These T cell receptor beta chains were read from a single sample in a study of cytomegalovirus exposure and HLA in healthy donors. Method: immunoSEQ multiplex PCR; TCRdb's copy keeps in-frame clones and lacks some. Of some 220,000 clones in the sample, 75% to 95% were seen once. Specimen: PBMCs. The receptors stem from a woman aged 18-30 years in good health and CMV-seronegative. CDR3s include the opening cysteine and the closing phenylalanine or tryptophan. A D gene is named only where the DNA matches it firmly. Expanded clones get a size class; other rows say once, few or many, or leave the size out.

J	size	V	length	D	CDR3	DNA
TRBJ1-1	.	TRBV29-1	12	.	CSVERGNTEAFF	TGCAGCGTTGAAAGGGGGAACACTGAAGCTTTCTTT
TRBJ2-1	.	TRBV7-9	17	TRBD2	CASSQGGGAGGVDEQFF	TGTGCCAGCAGCCAGGGGGGAGGAGCGGGAGGAGTGGATGAGCAGTTCTTC
TRBJ2-7	few	TRBV6-1	13	.	CASRDNSMEEQYF	TGTGCCTCCAGGGACAATTCCATGGAAGAGCAGTACTTC
TRBJ1-2	.	TRBV19	17	TRBD1	CASSTRDRASLNYGYTF	TGTGCCAGTAGCACTAGGGACAGGGCAAGCCTTAACTATGGCTACACCTTC
TRBJ2-7	.	TRBV9	14	.	CASSARDSSAEQYF	TGTGCCAGCAGCGCCCGGGACTCATCCGCCGAGCAGTACTTC
TRBJ2-7	.	TRBV5-1	12	.	CASSLVVGEQYF	TGCGCCAGCAGCTTGGTAGTTGGCGAGCAGTACTTC
TRBJ2-1	.	TRBV7-3	13	TRBD1	CASSRPGGNEQFF	TGTGCCAGCAGCCGACCAGGGGGCAATGAGCAGTTCTTC
TRBJ2-3	.	TRBV2	15	.	CASSELRGPGGTQYF	TGTGCCAGCAGTGAACTGCGGGGCCCCGGAGGTACGCAGTATTTT
TRBJ2-1	.	TRBV2	15	.	CASSELGGPYNEQFF	TGTGCCAGCAGTGAATTGGGGGGTCCCTACAATGAGCAGTTCTTC
TRBJ1-5	once	TRBV6-1	15	.	CASSETPYSNQPQHF	TGTGCCAGCAGTGAGACACCTTATAGCAATCAGCCCCAGCATTTT
TRBJ1-4	few	TRBV9	16	.	CASSVVVSGIGEKLFF	TGTGCCAGCAGCGTAGTGGTTTCAGGGATAGGAGAAAAACTGTTTTTT
TRBJ1-5	once	TRBV4-1	14	.	CASSGAGGNQPQHF	TGCGCCAGCAGCGGAGCGGGCGGCAATCAGCCCCAGCATTTT
TRBJ1-2	.	TRBV28	15	.	CASSLWDTTNYGYTF	TGTGCCAGCAGTTTATGGGACACCACTAACTATGGCTACACCTTC
TRBJ2-7	.	TRBV7-7	16	TRBD2	CASSQHGLAGEEEQYF	TGTGCTAGCAGCCAGCATGGACTAGCGGGAGAGGAAGAGCAGTACTTC
TRBJ1-1	once	TRBV7-9	16	TRBD1	CASSRGTGGFRTEAFF	TGTGCCAGCAGCCGTGGGACAGGGGGATTTCGCACTGAAGCTTTCTTT
TRBJ2-6	.	TRBV19	16	TRBD2	CASSPREARGANVLTF	TGTGCCAGTAGTCCCCGGGAGGCTCGTGGGGCCAACGTCCTGACTTTC
TRBJ2-1	.	TRBV7-9	16	.	CASSLLSRRRLNEQFF	TGTGCCAGCAGCTTACTCAGCAGAAGGAGACTCAATGAGCAGTTCTTC
TRBJ1-2	.	TRBV6-1	14	TRBD1	CASRDPGQNYGYTF	TGTGCCAGCAGAGACCCGGGACAGAACTATGGCTACACCTTC
TRBJ1-6	once	TRBV5-6	17	.	CASSLERSGGLRSPLHF	TGTGCCAGCAGCTTAGAAAGGTCCGGGGGGCTTAGGTCACCCCTCCACTTT
TRBJ1-1	.	TRBV9	14	.	CASSPRARGTEAFF	TGTGCCAGCAGCCCCCGGGCCCGGGGGACTGAAGCTTTCTTT
TRBJ2-7	once	TRBV30	15	TRBD1	CAWSPGTGGSYEQYF	TGTGCCTGGAGCCCCGGGACAGGGGGCTCCTACGAGCAGTACTTC
TRBJ1-5	few	TRBV19	13	.	CASSIVPGQPQHF	TGTGCCAGTAGTATAGTACCAGGCCAGCCCCAGCATTTT
TRBJ2-7	.	TRBV5-5	15	TRBD1	CASSLEGDRGYEQYF	TGTGCCAGCAGCCTGGAGGGGGACAGGGGTTACGAGCAGTACTTC
TRBJ1-3	.	TRBV6-6	14	.	CATVLGSSGNTIYF	TGTGCCACCGTACTAGGAAGCTCTGGAAACACCATATATTTT
TRBJ1-2	.	TRBV9	13	.	CASSVAGAYGYTF	TGTGCCAGCAGCGTAGCTGGGGCCTATGGCTACACCTTC
TRBJ1-1	.	TRBV19	14	TRBD1	CASSPRGQGSEAFF	TGTGCCAGTAGTCCCAGGGGACAGGGGTCTGAAGCTTTCTTT
TRBJ1-2	.	TRBV30	11	.	CACTVVVGYTF	TGTGCCTGCACTGTAGTAGTAGGCTACACCTTC
TRBJ2-1	.	TRBV6-1	15	TRBD2	CASGLAGDAYNEQFF	TGTGCCAGCGGTCTAGCGGGAGACGCCTACAATGAGCAGTTCTTC
TRBJ2-4	.	TRBV11-3	20	TRBD2	CASSFHSEREGRWTKNIQYF	TGTGCCAGCAGTTTTCATTCAGAGCGGGAGGGCCGGTGGACTAAAAACATTCAGTACTTC